The source of this T cell receptor (beta chain) is a study of T cell responses to AZD1222 COVID-19 vaccine. Study-wide results and caveats: When two AZD1222 doses had been given, Spike-specific TCR breadth and depth rose. There were vaccine-associated CD4 TCRs across spike, dominant at 160-218 and 743-854. The study reported that nearly half of spike-specific TCRs target unmutated variant regions.

Repertoires were generated with immunoSEQ multiplex PCR, while TCRdb's copy carries only in-frame clones and drops some. The sample includes roughly 100,000 clones, 75% to 90% of them seen just once. Germline trimming cut 4 bases from V and 2 bases from J; bases unmatched to any gene: 1. CDR1 SGHDN and CDR2 FVKESK come from the germline V gene. This CDR3 spans 13 amino acids. A remark on this clone: No antigen is known for it. Other DNA sequences within the sample encode an identical CDR3.

This TCR came from an adult in good health. V and J are TRBV14 and TRBJ1-1; 7 bases are shared with TRBD1. Material: peripheral blood, obtained on day 0 of AZD1222 vaccination. CDR3 residues: CASSRDRNTEAFF. The CDR3, as DNA: TGTGCCAGCAGCCGGGACAGAAACACTGAAGCTTTCTTT. Full variable domain (rest looked up from reference TRBV14 and TRBJ1-1): EAGVTQFPSHSVIEKGQTVTLRCDPISGHDNLYWYRRVMGKEIKFLLHFVKESKQDESGMPNNRFLAERTGGTYSTLKVQPAELEDSGVYFCASSRDRNTEAFFGQGTRLTVV.